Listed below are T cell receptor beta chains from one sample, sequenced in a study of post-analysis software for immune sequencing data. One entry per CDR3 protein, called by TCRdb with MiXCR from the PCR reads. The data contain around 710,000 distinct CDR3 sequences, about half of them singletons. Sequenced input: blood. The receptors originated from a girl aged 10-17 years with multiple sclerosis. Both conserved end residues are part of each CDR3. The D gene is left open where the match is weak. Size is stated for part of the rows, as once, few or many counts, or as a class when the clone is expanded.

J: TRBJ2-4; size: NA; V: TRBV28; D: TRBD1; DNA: TGTGCCAGCAGAGACAGGGGGCTTAACATTCAGTACTTC; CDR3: CASRDRGLNIQYF
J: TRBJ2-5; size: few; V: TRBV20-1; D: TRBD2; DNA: TGCAGTGCTAGAACAATGCTGGTGGTTACTAGCGGGAGAGGGGAGACCCAGTACTTC; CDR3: CSARTMLVVTSGRGETQYF
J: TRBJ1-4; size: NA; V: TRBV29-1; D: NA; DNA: TGCAGCGTTGGTGGCAGTGAAAAACTGTTTTTT; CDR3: CSVGGSEKLFF
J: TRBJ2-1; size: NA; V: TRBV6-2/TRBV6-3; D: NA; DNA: TGTGCCAGCAGTGATGTTAAGAGCTCCTACAATGAGCAGTTCTTC; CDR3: CASSDVKSSYNEQFF
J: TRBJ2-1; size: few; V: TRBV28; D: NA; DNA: TGTGCCAGCAGACAGAGCCCCTACAATGAGCAGTTCTTC; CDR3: CASRQSPYNEQFF
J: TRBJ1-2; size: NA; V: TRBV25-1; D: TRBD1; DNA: TGTGCCAGCAGTCCGGGACAGCCGGGAGGCTACACCTTC; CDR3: CASSPGQPGGYTF
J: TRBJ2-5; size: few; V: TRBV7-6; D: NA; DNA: TGTGCCAGCAGCTTAGGCGGCACAGAAGAGACCCAGTACTTC; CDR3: CASSLGGTEETQYF
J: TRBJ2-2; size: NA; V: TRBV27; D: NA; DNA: TGTGCCAGCAGTTTAGTCCCCGTGGCTAGCGCAGCGAACACCGGGGAGCTGTTTTTT; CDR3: CASSLVPVASAANTGELFF
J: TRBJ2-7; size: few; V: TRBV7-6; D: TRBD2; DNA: TGTGCCAGCAGCTTAGGGACTAGCGGACCGTTATCCTACGAGCAGTACTTC; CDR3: CASSLGTSGPLSYEQYF
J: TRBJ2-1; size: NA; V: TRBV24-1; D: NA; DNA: TGTGCCACCAGTGATTTGACAGGATCCTCCTACAATGAGCAGTTCTTC; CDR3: CATSDLTGSSYNEQFF
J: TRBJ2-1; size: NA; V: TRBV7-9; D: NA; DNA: TGTGCCAGCAGCTCCGGGACTCCTAGGAATGAGCAGTTCTTC; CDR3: CASSSGTPRNEQFF
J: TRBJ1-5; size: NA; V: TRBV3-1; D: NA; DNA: TGTGCCAGCAGCCAACAGCCAGGTCAGCCCCAGCATTTT; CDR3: CASSQQPGQPQHF
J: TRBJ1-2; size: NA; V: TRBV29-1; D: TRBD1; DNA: TGCAGCGTTGATAGGGGGTCAGGGGGTTTTCTCTATGGCTACACCTTC; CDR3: CSVDRGSGGFLYGYTF
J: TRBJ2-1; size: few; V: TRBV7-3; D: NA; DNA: TGTGCCAGCAGCTCCTATCCTGATGAGCAGTTCTTC; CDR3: CASSSYPDEQFF
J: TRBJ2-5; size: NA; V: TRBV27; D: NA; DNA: TGTGCCAGCACCCCTGGGACGGAGCCTAAGGAGCAGTACTTC; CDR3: CASTPGTEPKEQYF
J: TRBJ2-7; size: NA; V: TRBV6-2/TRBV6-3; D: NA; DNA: TGTGCCAGCAGTTACTCGAAACCGGGGGCAGTTTTGTTGATTGACGAGCAGTACTTC; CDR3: CASSYSKPGAVLLIDEQYF
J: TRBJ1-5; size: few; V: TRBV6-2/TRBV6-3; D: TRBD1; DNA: TGTGCCAGCAGTTACACGACAGGGAAGAGGCATTTT; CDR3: CASSYTTGKRHF
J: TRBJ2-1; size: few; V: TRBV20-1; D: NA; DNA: TGCAGTGCCGGGGGCGGGAGCTCCTACAATGAGCAGTTCTTC; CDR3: CSAGGGSSYNEQFF
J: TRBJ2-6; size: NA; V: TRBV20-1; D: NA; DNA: TGCAGTGCTAGGAGCCGGGACAACTCTGGGGCCAACGTCCTGACTTTC; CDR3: CSARSRDNSGANVLTF
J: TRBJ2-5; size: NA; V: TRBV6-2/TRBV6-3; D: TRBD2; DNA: TGTGCCAGCTGTCGGGGGGGGGCGGACCTAGAGGAGCAGTACTTC; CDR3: CASCRGGADLEEQYF
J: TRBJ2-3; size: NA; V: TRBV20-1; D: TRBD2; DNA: TGCAGTGCAGCTAGAGGGACTAGCGGGAGGAAATATACGCAGTATTTT; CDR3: CSAARGTSGRKYTQYF
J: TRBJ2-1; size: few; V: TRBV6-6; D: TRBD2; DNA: TGTGCCAGCAGTCCCAATCGACTAGCGGGAGAGGTGTTCTTC; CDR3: CASSPNRLAGEVFF
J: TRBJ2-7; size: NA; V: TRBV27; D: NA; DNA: TGTGCCAGCAGTTTAGATCGCGGGCGCCAGTACTTC; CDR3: CASSLDRGRQYF
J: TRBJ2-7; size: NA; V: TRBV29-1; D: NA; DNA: TGCAGCGTTGCGAAGGGAAGCTCCTACGAGCAGTACTTC; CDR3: CSVAKGSSYEQYF
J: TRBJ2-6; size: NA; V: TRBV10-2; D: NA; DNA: TGCGCCAGCAGTGGGCGGGCTGGTAGAGGGGCCAACGTCCTGACTTTC; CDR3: CASSGRAGRGANVLTF
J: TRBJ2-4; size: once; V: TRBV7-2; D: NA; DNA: TGTGCCAGCAGCTTGAACAGGAGGAACATTCAGTACTTC; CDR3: CASSLNRRNIQYF
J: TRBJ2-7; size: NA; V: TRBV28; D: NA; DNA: TGTGCCACCGCAGGGGCAGACTCCTACGAGCAGTACTTC; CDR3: CATAGADSYEQYF
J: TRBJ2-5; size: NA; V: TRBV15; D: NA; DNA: TGTGCCACCACGGCAGGGCGGCTAGAGGCCCAGTACTTC; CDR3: CATTAGRLEAQYF
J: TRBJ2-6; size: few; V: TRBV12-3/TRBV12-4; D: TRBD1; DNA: TGTGCCAGCAGATCGACAGGGTTGAAGGATCTGACTTTC; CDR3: CASRSTGLKDLTF
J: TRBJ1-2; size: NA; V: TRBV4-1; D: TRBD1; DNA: TGCGCCAGCAGCCAAGATGAGGACAGGGGCTATGGCTACACCTTC; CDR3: CASSQDEDRGYGYTF
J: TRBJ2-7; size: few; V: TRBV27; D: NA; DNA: TGTGCCAGCAGTCCCCGGGACTCCAGCTCCTACGAGCAGTACTTC; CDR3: CASSPRDSSSYEQYF
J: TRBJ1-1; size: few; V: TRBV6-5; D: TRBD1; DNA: TGTGCCAGCAGCAACAGGGGAACTAGAAGTGAAGCTTTCTTT; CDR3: CASSNRGTRSEAFF
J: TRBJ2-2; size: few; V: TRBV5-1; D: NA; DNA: TGCGCCAGCAGCTTGTCCCCGGCTAGGTCAGTCACCGGGGAGCTGTTTTTT; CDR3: CASSLSPARSVTGELFF
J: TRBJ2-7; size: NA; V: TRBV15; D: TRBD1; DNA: TGTGCCACCCGAATGACAGGGGGCTCAGGGGAGCAGTACTTC; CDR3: CATRMTGGSGEQYF
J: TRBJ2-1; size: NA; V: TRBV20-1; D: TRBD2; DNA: TGCAGTGCTAGGCCCGGGACTAGCGGGAGAAATGAGCAGTTCTTC; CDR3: CSARPGTSGRNEQFF
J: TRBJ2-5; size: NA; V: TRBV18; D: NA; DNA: TGTGCCAGCTCACCTACCCACAATTCGGAGACCCAGTACTTC; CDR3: CASSPTHNSETQYF
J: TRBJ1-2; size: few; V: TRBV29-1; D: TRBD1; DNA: TGCAGCGTTCATACAGGGGGATATGGCTACACCTTC; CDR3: CSVHTGGYGYTF
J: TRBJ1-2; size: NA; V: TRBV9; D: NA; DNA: TGTGCCAGCGGCTATCCTCTTGGGGAGGCAGGGGCCGTCTATGGCTACACCTTC; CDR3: CASGYPLGEAGAVYGYTF